This T cell receptor beta chain stems from a study of cytomegalovirus exposure and HLA in healthy donors. Overall study findings and caveats: For most TCR beta V segments, an earlier analysis put the productive rate at about 90% or about 30% of the time. A later analysis showed that HLA-associated TCR beta chains had undergone more clonal expansion than equally common others.

In the case of this clone: Its cognate antigen is unknown.

PCR employed 60 Vbeta and 13 Jbeta primers. In the authors' workflow: Later work found 65 million to 100 million unique TCR beta chains, with approximately 12 million shared. The repertoire was sequenced with immunoSEQ multiplex PCR; TCRdb's copy has only in-frame clones and lacks some. V and J calls and clone size come straight from that table; D and trimming were deduced from the DNA. The data show more than 20,000 clones, more than 70% seen once. There are 13 residues in the CDR3. Germline values: CDR1 SGDLS, CDR2 YYNGEE. The V end lost 3 bases, the J end lost 1 base, and 6 bases lay between the germline ends.

Material: PBMCs. The receptor's source is a male donor in good health and CMV-seronegative. The chain links TRBV9 to TRBJ2-3; D is possibly TRBD2 (5 bases). In DNA, the CDR3 is TGTGCCAGCAGCGGAGCGGGCACAGATACGCAGTATTTT. Protein sequence: CASSGAGTDTQYF.